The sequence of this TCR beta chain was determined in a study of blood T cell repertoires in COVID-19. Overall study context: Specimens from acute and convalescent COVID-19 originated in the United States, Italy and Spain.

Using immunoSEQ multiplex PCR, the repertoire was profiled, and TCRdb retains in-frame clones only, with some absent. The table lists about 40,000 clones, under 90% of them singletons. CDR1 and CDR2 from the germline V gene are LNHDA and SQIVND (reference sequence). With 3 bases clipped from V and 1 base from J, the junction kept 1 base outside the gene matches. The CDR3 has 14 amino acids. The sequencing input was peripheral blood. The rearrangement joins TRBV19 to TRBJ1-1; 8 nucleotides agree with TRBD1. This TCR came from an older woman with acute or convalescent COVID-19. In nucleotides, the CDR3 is TGTGCCAGTAGTATTGGACAGGGGAACACTGAAGCTTTCTTT. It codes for CASSIGQGNTEAFF.